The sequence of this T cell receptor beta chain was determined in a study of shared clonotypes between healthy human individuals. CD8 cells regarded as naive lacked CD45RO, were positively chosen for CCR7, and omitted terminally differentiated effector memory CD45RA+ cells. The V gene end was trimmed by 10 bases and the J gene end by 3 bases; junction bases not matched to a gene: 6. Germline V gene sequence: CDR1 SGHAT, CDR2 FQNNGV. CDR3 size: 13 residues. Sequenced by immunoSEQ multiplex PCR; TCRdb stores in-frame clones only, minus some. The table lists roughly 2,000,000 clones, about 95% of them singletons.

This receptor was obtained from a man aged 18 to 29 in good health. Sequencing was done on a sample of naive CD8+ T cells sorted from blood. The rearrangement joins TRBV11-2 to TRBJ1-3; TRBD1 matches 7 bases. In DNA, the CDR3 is TGTGCCACCCCGACAGGGATTGGAAACACCATATATTTT. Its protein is CATPTGIGNTIYF.